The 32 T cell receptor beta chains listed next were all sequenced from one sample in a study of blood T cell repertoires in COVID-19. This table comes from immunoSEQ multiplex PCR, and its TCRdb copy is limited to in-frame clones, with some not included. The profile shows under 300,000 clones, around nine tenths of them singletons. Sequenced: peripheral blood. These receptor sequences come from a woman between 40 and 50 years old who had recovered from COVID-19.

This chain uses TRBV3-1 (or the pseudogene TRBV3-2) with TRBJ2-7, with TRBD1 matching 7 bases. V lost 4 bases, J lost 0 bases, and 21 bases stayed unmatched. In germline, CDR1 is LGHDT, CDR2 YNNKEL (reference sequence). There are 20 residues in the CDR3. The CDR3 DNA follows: TGTGCCAGCAGCCCAGAATTTGGGTCCTTTAAGACAGGGAACTCCTACGAGCAGTACTTC. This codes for CASSPEFGSFKTGNSYEQYF.

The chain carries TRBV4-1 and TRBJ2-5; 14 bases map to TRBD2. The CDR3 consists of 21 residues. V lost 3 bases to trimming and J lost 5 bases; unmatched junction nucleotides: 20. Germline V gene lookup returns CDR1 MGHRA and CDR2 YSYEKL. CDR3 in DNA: TGCGCCAGCAGCCAGACTCCTCAGGGACTAGCGGGAGTCCCAGCCCGGGAGACCCAGTACTTC. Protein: CASSQTPQGLAGVPARETQYF.

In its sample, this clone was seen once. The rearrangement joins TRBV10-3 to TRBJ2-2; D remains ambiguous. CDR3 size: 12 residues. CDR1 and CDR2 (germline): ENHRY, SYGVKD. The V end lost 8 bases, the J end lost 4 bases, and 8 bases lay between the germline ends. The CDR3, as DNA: TGTGCCATCTCCTCGGGCACCGGGGAGCTGTTTTTT. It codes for CAISSGTGELFF.

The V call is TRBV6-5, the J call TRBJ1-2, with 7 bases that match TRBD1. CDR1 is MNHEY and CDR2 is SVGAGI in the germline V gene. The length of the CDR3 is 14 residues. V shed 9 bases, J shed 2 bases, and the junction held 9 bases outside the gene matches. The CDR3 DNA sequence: TGTGCCAGTATAGGAGGGGGCAGGAACTATGGCTACACCTTC. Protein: CASIGGGRNYGYTF.

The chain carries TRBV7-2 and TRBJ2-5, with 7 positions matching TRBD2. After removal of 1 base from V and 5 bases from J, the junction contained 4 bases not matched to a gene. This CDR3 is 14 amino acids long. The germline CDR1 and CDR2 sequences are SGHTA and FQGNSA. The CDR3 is CASSLDAGVETQYF. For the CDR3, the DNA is TGTGCCAGCAGCTTAGACGCGGGGGTTGAGACCCAGTACTTC.

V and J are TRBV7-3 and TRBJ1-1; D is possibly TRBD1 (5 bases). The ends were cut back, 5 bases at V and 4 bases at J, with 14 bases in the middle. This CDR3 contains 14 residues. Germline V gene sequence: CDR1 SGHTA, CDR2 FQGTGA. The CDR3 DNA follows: TGTGCCAGCAGCGTCGGGGCGGGGAGCACTGAAGCTTTCTTT. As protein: CASSVGAGSTEAFF.

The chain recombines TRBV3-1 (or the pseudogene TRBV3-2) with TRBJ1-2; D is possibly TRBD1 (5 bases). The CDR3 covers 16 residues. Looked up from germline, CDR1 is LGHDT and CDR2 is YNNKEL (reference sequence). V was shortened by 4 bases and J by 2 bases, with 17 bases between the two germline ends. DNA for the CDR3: TGTGCCAGCAGCCCGACCCTCGGGGGGGGAAACTATGGCTACACCTTC. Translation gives CASSPTLGGGNYGYTF.

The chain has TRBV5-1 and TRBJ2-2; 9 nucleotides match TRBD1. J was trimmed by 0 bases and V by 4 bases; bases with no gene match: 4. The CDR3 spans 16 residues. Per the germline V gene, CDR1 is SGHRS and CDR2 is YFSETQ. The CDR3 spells CASSPRTGANTGELFF. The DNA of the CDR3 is TGCGCCAGCAGCCCCCGGACAGGGGCGAACACCGGGGAGCTGTTTTTT.

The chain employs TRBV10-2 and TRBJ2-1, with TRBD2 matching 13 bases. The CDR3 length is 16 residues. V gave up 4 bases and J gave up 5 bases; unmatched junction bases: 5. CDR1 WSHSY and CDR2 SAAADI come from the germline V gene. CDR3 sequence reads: CASSGLGLAGHNEQFF. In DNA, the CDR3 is TGCGCCAGCAGTGGGTTGGGACTAGCGGGGCACAATGAGCAGTTCTTC.

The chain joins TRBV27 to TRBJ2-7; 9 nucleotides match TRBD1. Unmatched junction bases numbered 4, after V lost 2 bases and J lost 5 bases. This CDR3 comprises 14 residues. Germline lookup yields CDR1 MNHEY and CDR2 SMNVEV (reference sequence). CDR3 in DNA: TGTGCCAGCAGTTTAGAGACAGGGGGGAACGAGCAGTACTTC. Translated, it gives CASSLETGGNEQYF.

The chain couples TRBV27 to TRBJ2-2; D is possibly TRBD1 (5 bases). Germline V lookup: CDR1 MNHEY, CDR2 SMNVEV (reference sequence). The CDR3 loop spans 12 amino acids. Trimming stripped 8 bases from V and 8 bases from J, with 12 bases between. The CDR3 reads CASVSAGGELFF. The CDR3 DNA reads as TGTGCCAGCGTTTCTGCAGGGGGGGAGCTGTTTTTT.

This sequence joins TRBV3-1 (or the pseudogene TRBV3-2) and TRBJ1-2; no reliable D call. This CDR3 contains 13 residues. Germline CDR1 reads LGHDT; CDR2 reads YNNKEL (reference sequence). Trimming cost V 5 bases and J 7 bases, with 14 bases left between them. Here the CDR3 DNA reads TGTGCCAGCAGCGGTCAGGTGCTCGCTGGCTACACCTTC. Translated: CASSGQVLAGYTF.

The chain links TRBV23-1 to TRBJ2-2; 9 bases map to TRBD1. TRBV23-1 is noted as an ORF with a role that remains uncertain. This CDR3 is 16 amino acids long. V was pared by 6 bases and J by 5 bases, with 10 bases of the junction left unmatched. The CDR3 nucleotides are TGCGCCAGCAGGGGGGGGACAGGGAGGTATACCGGGGAGCTGTTTTTT. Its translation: CASRGGTGRYTGELFF.

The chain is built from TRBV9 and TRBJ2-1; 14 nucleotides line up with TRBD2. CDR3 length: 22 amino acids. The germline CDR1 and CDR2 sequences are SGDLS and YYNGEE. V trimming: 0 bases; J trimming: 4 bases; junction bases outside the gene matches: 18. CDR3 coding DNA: TGTGCCAGCAGCGTAGGGGACGCAACTTCGGGACTAGCGGGAGTATCGTACAATGAGCAGTTCTTC. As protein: CASSVGDATSGLAGVSYNEQFF.

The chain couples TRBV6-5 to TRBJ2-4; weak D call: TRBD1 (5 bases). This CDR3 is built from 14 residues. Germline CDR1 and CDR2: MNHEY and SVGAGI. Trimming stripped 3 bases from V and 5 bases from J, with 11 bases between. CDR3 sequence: CASSYGQGQNIQYF. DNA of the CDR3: TGTGCCAGCAGTTATGGGCAGGGCCAAAACATTCAGTACTTC.

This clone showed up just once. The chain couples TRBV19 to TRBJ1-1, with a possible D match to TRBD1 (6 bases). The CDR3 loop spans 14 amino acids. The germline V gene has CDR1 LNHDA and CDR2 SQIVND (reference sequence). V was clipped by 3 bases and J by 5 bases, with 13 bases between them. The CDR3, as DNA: TGTGCCAGTAGTATCAGGGGCGAGTTGACTGAAGCTTTCTTT. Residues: CASSIRGELTEAFF.

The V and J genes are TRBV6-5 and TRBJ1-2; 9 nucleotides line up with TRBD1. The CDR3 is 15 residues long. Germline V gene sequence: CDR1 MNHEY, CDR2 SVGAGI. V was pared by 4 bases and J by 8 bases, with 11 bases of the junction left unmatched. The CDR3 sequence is CASSSQQQGAWGYTF. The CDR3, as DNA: TGTGCCAGCAGTTCCCAACAACAGGGGGCCTGGGGCTACACCTTC.

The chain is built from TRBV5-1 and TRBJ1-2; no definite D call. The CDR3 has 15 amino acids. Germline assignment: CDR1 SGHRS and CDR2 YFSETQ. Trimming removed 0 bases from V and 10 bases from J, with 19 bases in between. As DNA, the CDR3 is TGCGCCAGCAGCTTGGTGGCAGGCTCAACCGGGGTCTACACCTTC. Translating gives CASSLVAGSTGVYTF.

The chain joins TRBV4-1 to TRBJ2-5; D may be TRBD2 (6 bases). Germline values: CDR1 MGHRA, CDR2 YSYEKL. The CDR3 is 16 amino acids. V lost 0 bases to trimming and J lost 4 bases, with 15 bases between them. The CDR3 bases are TGCGCCAGCAGCCAAGAGGGAGGCGGGCGGGGAGAGACCCAGTACTTC. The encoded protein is CASSQEGGGRGETQYF.

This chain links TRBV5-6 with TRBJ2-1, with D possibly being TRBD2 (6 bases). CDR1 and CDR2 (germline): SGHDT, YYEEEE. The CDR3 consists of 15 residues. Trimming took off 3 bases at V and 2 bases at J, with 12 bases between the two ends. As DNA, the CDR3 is TGTGCCAGCAGCTCTCCAGGGACTCCCTACAATGAGCAGTTCTTC. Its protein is CASSSPGTPYNEQFF.

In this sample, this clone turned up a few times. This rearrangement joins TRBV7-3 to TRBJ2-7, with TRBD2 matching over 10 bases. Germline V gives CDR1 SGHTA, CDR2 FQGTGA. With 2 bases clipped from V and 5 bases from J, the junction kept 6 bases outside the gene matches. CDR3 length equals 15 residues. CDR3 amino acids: CASSLFLAGADEQYF. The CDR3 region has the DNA TGTGCCAGCAGCTTATTTCTAGCGGGAGCCGACGAGCAGTACTTC.

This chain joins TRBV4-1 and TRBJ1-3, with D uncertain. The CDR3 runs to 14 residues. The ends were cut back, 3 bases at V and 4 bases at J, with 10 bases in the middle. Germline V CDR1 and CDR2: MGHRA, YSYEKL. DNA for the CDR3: TGCGCCAGCAGCCAGCCCCGCAGAGGAAACACCATATATTTT. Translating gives CASSQPRRGNTIYF.

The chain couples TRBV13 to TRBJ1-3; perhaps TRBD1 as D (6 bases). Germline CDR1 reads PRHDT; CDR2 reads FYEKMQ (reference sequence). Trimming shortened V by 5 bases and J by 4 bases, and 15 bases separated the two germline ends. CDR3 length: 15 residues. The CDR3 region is CASSPLTGPGNTIYF. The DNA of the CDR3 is TGTGCCAGCAGCCCCCTTACAGGGCCCGGAAACACCATATATTTT. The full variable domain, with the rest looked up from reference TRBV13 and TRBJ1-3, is AAGVIQSPRHLIKEKRETATLKCYPIPRHDTVYWYQQGPGQDPQFLISFYEKMQSDKGSIPDRFSAQQFSDYHSELNMSSLELGDSALYFCASSPLTGPGNTIYFGEGSWLTVV.

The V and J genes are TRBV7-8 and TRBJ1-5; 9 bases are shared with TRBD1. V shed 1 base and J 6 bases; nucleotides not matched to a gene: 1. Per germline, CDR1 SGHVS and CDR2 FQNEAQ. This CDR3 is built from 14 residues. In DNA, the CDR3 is TGTGCCAGCAGCTTAGACAGGGGGCCTCAGCCCCAGCATTTT. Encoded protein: CASSLDRGPQPQHF.

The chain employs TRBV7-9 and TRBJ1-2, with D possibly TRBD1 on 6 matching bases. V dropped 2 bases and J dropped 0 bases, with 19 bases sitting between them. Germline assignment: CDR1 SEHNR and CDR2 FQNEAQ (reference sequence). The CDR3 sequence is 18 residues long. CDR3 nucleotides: TGTGCCAGCAGCTTACTGGTGGGCCGGACAGCGACTAACTATGGCTACACCTTC. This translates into CASSLLVGRTATNYGYTF.

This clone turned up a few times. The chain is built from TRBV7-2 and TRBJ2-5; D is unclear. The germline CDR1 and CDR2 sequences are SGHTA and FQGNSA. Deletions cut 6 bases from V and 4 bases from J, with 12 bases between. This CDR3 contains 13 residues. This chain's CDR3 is CASSRDITETQYF. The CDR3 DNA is TGTGCCAGCAGTCGAGACATCACAGAGACCCAGTACTTC.

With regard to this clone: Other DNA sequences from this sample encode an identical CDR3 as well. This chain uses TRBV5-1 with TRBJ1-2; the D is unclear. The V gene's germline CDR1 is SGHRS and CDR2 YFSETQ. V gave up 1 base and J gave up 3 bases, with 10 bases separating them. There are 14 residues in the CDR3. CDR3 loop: CASSLTGEHYGYTF. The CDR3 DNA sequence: TGCGCCAGCAGCTTGACGGGAGAACACTATGGCTACACCTTC.

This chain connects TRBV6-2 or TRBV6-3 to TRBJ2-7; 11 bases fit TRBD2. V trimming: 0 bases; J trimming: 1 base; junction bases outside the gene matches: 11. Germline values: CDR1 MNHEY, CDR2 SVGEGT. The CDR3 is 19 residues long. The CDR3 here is CASSYSSPRLAGFSYEQYF. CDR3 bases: TGTGCCAGCAGTTACTCGAGCCCCCGACTAGCGGGGTTTTCCTACGAGCAGTACTTC.

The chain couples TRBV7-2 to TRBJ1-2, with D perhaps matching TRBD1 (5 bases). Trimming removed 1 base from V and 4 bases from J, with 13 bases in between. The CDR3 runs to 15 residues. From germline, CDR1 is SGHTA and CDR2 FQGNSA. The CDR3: CASSLGAGNPYGYTF. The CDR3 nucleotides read TGTGCCAGCAGCTTAGGGGCAGGGAATCCCTATGGCTACACCTTC.

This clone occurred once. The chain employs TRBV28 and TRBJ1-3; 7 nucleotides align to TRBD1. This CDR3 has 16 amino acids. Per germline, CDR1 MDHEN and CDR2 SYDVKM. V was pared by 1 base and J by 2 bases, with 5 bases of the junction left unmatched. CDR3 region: CASSLYLQGTGNTIYF. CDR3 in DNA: TGTGCCAGCAGTTTATACTTACAGGGGACTGGAAACACCATATATTTT.

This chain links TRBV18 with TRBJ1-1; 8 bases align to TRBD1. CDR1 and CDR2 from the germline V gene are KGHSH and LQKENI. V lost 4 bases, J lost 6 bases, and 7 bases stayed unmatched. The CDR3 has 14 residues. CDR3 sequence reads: CASSLSLDRAEAFF. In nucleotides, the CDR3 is TGTGCCAGCTCACTCTCGTTGGACAGGGCTGAAGCTTTCTTT.

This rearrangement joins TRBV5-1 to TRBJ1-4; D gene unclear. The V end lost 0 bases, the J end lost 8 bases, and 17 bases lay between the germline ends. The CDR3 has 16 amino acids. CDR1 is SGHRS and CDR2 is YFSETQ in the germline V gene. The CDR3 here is CASSLALGSSREKLFF. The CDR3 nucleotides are TGCGCCAGCAGCTTGGCCCTAGGCAGTTCTAGGGAAAAACTGTTTTTT.